A selection of T cell receptor beta chains follows, all from one sample in a study of shared clonotypes between healthy human individuals. Libraries were prepared by immunoSEQ multiplex PCR; TCRdb keeps only in-frame clonotypes and omits some of them. The sample has roughly 530,000 clones; approximately 95% are singletons. Sequencing was carried out using naive CD4+ T cells sorted from blood. All receptors derive from a woman aged 25 to 39 in good health. Each CDR3 is given with its conserved first and last residue. The order of the fields is D gene, V gene, clone size, J gene, CDR3 protein, CDR3 DNA. D genes are given only for firm matches. For some rows the clone size is stated as once, few or many, or as a class when expanded; others skip it.

TRBD2,TRBV4-1,-,TRBJ2-1,CASSQGVASGTYNEQFF,TGCGCCAGCAGCCAAGGGGTTGCTAGCGGCACCTACAATGAGCAGTTCTTC
TRBD1,TRBV19,-,TRBJ2-7,CATSGQGAGEQYF,TGTGCCACCTCGGGACAGGGGGCAGGCGAGCAGTACTTC
-,TRBV20-1,few,TRBJ1-5,CSAREAGPQHF,TGCAGTGCCCGGGAGGCTGGGCCCCAGCATTTT
-,TRBV19,-,TRBJ2-1,CASSPIPSSSYNEQFF,TGTGCCAGTAGTCCGATCCCCTCGAGCTCCTACAATGAGCAGTTCTTC
TRBD2,TRBV7-2,once,TRBJ2-2,CASSLVSSGRRTGELFF,TGTGCCAGCAGCTTAGTATCTAGCGGGAGGCGGACCGGGGAGCTGTTTTTT
TRBD1,TRBV19,-,TRBJ1-2,CASSIAGTGIGYTF,TGTGCCAGTAGTATTGCCGGGACAGGGATTGGCTACACCTTC
TRBD2,TRBV7-3,-,TRBJ2-1,CASSLREGRYNEQFF,TGTGCCAGCAGCCTTCGGGAGGGCCGCTACAATGAGCAGTTCTTC
-,TRBV4-1,-,TRBJ1-4,CASSQIRASANEKLFF,TGCGCCAGCAGCCAAATCCGGGCCTCAGCTAATGAAAAACTGTTTTTT
TRBD2,TRBV19,-,TRBJ2-2,CASSIASGRTNTGELFF,TGTGCCAGTAGTATAGCTAGCGGGAGGACGAACACCGGGGAGCTGTTTTTT
-,TRBV6-5,-,TRBJ1-5,CASSYGQGNQPQHF,TGTGCCAGCAGTTACGGGCAGGGGAATCAGCCCCAGCATTTT
-,TRBV18,-,TRBJ2-7,CASSATYEQYF,TGTGCCAGCTCAGCAACTTACGAGCAGTACTTC
-,TRBV18,-,TRBJ2-5,CASSPRRDQETQYF,TGTGCCAGCTCGCCGAGACGGGACCAAGAGACCCAGTACTTC
-,TRBV19,-,TRBJ1-2,CASSRPGGLEYGYTF,TGTGCCAGTAGTAGGCCGGGGGGACTTGAGTATGGCTACACCTTC
-,TRBV15,-,TRBJ1-1,CATSRDQGSRFVTEAFF,TGTGCCACCAGCAGAGATCAGGGTTCTCGATTTGTCACTGAAGCTTTCTTT
TRBD2,TRBV10-1,-,TRBJ2-1,CASSSSGSIHNEQFF,TGCGCCAGCAGTTCTAGCGGGAGTATCCACAATGAGCAGTTCTTC
-,TRBV11-2,-,TRBJ2-5,CASSSRGWGAPETQYF,TGTGCCAGCAGTTCCCGCGGGTGGGGGGCCCCAGAGACCCAGTACTTC
-,TRBV13,few,TRBJ1-2,CASSLVAHGGYTF,TGTGCCAGCAGCTTAGTCGCCCATGGCGGCTACACCTTC
TRBD1,TRBV28,once,TRBJ2-7,CASNSGTGSDEQYF,TGTGCCAGCAATTCGGGGACAGGGTCGGACGAGCAGTACTTC
-,TRBV28,-,TRBJ2-7,CASSPKATLRSEQYF,TGTGCCAGCAGTCCGAAGGCCACCCTCCGAAGCGAGCAGTACTTC
TRBD1,TRBV14,once,TRBJ1-2,CASSIDRGYGYTF,TGTGCCAGCAGCATTGACAGGGGGTATGGCTACACCTTC
-,TRBV2,-,TRBJ1-5,CASSTGTRSEPQHF,TGTGCCAGCAGTACCGGGACAAGAAGTGAGCCCCAGCATTTT
TRBD2,TRBV18,-,TRBJ2-1,CASSPRTSGSAEGNEQFF,TGTGCCAGCTCACCAAGGACTAGCGGGTCGGCGGAGGGCAATGAGCAGTTCTTC
-,TRBV7-2,-,TRBJ2-7,CASSLVSERTYEQYF,TGTGCCAGCAGCTTAGTATCAGAACGAACCTACGAGCAGTACTTC
-,TRBV2,once,TRBJ2-1,CASNSQGSDEQFF,TGTGCCAGCAATAGCCAGGGTAGCGATGAGCAGTTCTTC
-,TRBV7-9,-,TRBJ2-5,CASSLGVLGRQETQYF,TGTGCCAGCAGCTTAGGAGTCCTAGGACGACAAGAGACCCAGTACTTC
TRBD1,TRBV29-1,once,TRBJ2-3,CSVTGQGLGTDTQYF,TGCAGCGTTACCGGACAGGGGCTGGGCACAGATACGCAGTATTTT
TRBD1,TRBV2,-,TRBJ2-6,CASTRQGVSGANVLTF,TGTGCCAGCACCAGACAGGGGGTCTCTGGGGCCAACGTCCTGACTTTC
-,TRBV11-2,once,TRBJ2-5,CASSFGLRETQYF,TGTGCCAGCAGCTTCGGTCTGCGTGAGACCCAGTACTTC
-,TRBV5-1,-,TRBJ2-1,CASSLSRVVSNEQFF,TGCGCCAGCAGCTTGTCTCGGGTGGTGAGCAATGAGCAGTTCTTC
-,TRBV7-1,-,TRBJ2-3,CASSLGGNTQYF,TGTGCCAGCAGCTTAGGGGGAAATACGCAGTATTTT
-,TRBV28,-,TRBJ2-7,CASSLQAGEQYF,TGTGCCAGCAGTTTACAGGCAGGCGAGCAGTACTTC
-,TRBV4-2,-,TRBJ1-1,CASSQDRITTEAFF,TGTGCCAGCAGCCAAGATCGGATCACGACTGAAGCTTTCTTT
TRBD2,TRBV15,-,TRBJ2-7,CATSRLAGEPYEQYF,TGTGCCACCAGCAGATTAGCGGGAGAACCCTACGAGCAGTACTTC
-,TRBV28,-,TRBJ2-7,CASSYAASYEQYF,TGTGCCAGCAGTTACGCCGCGTCCTACGAGCAGTACTTC
-,TRBV7-9,-,TRBJ2-7,CASSLFLTGETYEQYF,TGTGCCAGCAGCTTATTTTTAACCGGGGAGACCTACGAGCAGTACTTC
TRBD1,TRBV6-6,-,TRBJ2-3,CASSDQGASPDTQYF,TGTGCCAGCAGTGATCAGGGGGCTTCCCCAGATACGCAGTATTTT
TRBD1,TRBV18,-,TRBJ1-3,CASSPGQGTGPGNTIYF,TGTGCCAGCTCGCCAGGACAGGGAACTGGCCCTGGAAACACCATATATTTT
-,TRBV11-2,-,TRBJ1-4,CASSLVKGSFGKLFF,TGTGCCAGCAGCTTAGTAAAGGGTTCTTTTGGAAAACTGTTTTTT
TRBD2,TRBV11-2,-,TRBJ2-7,CASSLDLGLAGHEQYF,TGTGCCAGCAGCTTAGATCTGGGACTAGCGGGACACGAGCAGTACTTC
TRBD1,TRBV6-6,-,TRBJ2-2,CASSHGQGANGELFF,TGTGCCAGCAGCCATGGACAGGGGGCGAACGGGGAGCTGTTTTTT
-,TRBV2,-,TRBJ2-7,CASSPRRGYEQYF,TGTGCCAGCAGTCCGCGCAGGGGCTACGAGCAGTACTTC
-,TRBV20-1,-,TRBJ2-1,CSAREAEQFF,TGCAGTGCTAGAGAGGCTGAGCAGTTCTTC
-,TRBV5-1,-,TRBJ2-2,CASSLSVTGELFF,TGCGCCAGCAGCTTGTCGGTTACCGGGGAGCTGTTTTTT